These 10 T cell receptor beta chains came from one sample sequenced in a study of CD8 T cells in ankylosing spondylitis. General study findings and limits: Blood from ankylosing spondylitis patients appeared to carry a characteristic roughly eight-variant TCR beta motif.

TCRdb reprocessed the 5' RACE reads via MiXCR and lists one record per CDR3 protein. The sample shows about 800,000 distinct CDR3 sequences, 10% to 15% of them seen only once. The antigens these receptors bind are not known. The sample consisted of blood, either unsorted or a sorted T cell fraction (not recorded which). The receptors come from a male donor with ankylosing spondylitis.

This chain uses TRBV7-2 with TRBJ1-5, with unresolved D. With 5 bases removed from V and 5 bases from J, the gap between germline ends came to 10 bases. CDR3 length: 13 residues. Looked up from germline, CDR1 is SGHTA and CDR2 is FQGNSA. CDR3 loop: CASSPGIDQPQHF. Written as DNA, the CDR3 is TGTGCCAGCAGCCCCGGGATCGATCAGCCCCAGCATTTT.

This chain joins TRBV20-1 and TRBJ2-1, with 7 bases identical to TRBD1. The germline V gene encodes CDR1 DFQATT and CDR2 SNEGSKA (reference sequence). V lost 6 bases, J lost 6 bases, and 8 bases stayed unmatched. This CDR3 region has 13 residues. CDR3 coding DNA: TGCAGTGCCCCCAGACAGGGAACCAATGAGCAGTTCTTC. Protein product: CSAPRQGTNEQFF.

In this sample, this clonotype turned up many times. The chain recombines TRBV6-2 or TRBV6-3 with TRBJ1-1, with unresolved D. CDR1 and CDR2 (germline): MNHEY, SVGEGT. V was trimmed by 1 base and J by 10 bases, leaving 13 bases between them. This CDR3 region has 13 residues. In DNA form, the CDR3 reads TGTGCCAGCAGTTACTACAGACGGACGGGAGCTTTCTTT. Its protein product is CASSYYRRTGAFF.

This clonotype was detected once. This sequence joins TRBV7-3 and TRBJ2-5, with 12 bases that match TRBD2. The CDR3 length is 17 residues. V shed 4 bases, J shed 4 bases, and the junction held 10 bases outside the gene matches. Germline V gene lookup returns CDR1 SGHTA and CDR2 FQGTGA. The CDR3: CASSSRTSGAVGETQYF. In DNA, the CDR3 is TGTGCCAGCAGCTCCCGGACTAGCGGGGCGGTGGGAGAGACCCAGTACTTC.

V is TRBV18 and J is TRBJ2-7; weak D call: TRBD1 (5 bases). This CDR3 comprises 13 residues. V was trimmed by 3 bases and J by 3 bases, leaving 9 bases between them. Germline V gene sequence: CDR1 KGHSH, CDR2 LQKENI. In DNA, the CDR3 is TGTGCCAGCTCACCGACAGTGCGCTACGAGCAGTACTTC. Amino acids: CASSPTVRYEQYF.

This clonotype was recorded at least ten times. The CDR3 DNA sequence: TGTGCCAGCAGCTTAGGGACCCTAAGGGCAGATACGCAGTATTTT. Translation: CASSLGTLRADTQYF. J is TRBJ2-3 and V is TRBV11-2; D is ambiguous. Germline CDR1 is SGHAT and CDR2 is FQNNGV. V gave up 1 base and J gave up 4 bases, with 12 bases separating them. The CDR3 sequence is 15 residues long. The whole variable domain, filled in from reference TRBV11-2 and TRBJ2-3, reads EAGVAQSPRYKIIEKRQSVAFWCNPISGHATLYWYQQILGQGPKLLIQFQNNGVVDDSQLPKDRFSAERLKGVDSTLKIQPAKLEDSAVYLCASSLGTLRADTQYFGPGTRLTVL.

The gene calls are TRBV15 and TRBJ2-4, with 11 bases lining up with TRBD1. The CDR3 loop spans 15 amino acids. V trimming: 2 bases; J trimming: 7 bases; junction bases outside the gene matches: 4. Germline V CDR1 and CDR2: LNHNV, YYDKDF (reference sequence). The CDR3 is CATSRKGTGGNIQYF. The CDR3 DNA reads TGTGCCACCAGCAGAAAGGGGACAGGGGGTAACATTCAGTACTTC.

The gene calls are TRBV7-2 and TRBJ1-2; a possible D gene is TRBD1 (6 bases). Germline CDR1 and CDR2: SGHTA and FQGNSA. The V end was cut by 4 bases, the J end by 8 bases, with 14 bases between. The CDR3 consists of 13 residues. The CDR3 loop is CASSSYRDTGYTF. The DNA of the CDR3 is TGTGCCAGCAGCTCGTACAGGGACACGGGCTACACCTTC.

This sequence joins TRBV20-1 and TRBJ2-7; TRBD1 might be the D (5 bases). The CDR3 runs to 12 residues. V lost 8 bases and J lost 7, with 18 bases in between. CDR1 and CDR2 (germline): DFQATT, SNEGSKA (reference sequence). The CDR3 sequence is CSCDRLGLEQYF. DNA for the CDR3: TGCAGTTGTGACAGATTGGGGCTTGAGCAGTACTTC.

This clonotype has a handful of counts. The chain recombines TRBV10-3 with TRBJ1-5; no clear D gene. The germline V gene has CDR1 ENHRY and CDR2 SYGVKD. The V end was cut by 3 bases, the J end by 1 base, with 4 bases between. CDR3 length: 13 amino acids. The CDR3 reads CAISEQSNQPQHF. CDR3 nucleotide sequence: TGTGCCATCAGTGAACAGAGCAATCAGCCCCAGCATTTT.